This T cell receptor (beta chain) was obtained from a study of shared clonotypes between healthy human individuals. Regarding the study as a whole: The sole specimen, blood, was sampled, and tissue repertoires likely differ.

The assay was immunoSEQ multiplex PCR, and TCRdb's table has in-frame clones only and misses some. The repertoire holds millions of clones, with 85% to 95% as singletons. Comments on this clone: Its target is not known.

Germline trimming cut 7 bases from V and 1 base from J; bases unmatched to any gene: 3. Germline values: CDR1 MNHNS, CDR2 SASEGT. This CDR3 comprises 13 residues. CD45RA-negative memory and CD45RA+ naive subsets were split from the CD4+ cells. The chain couples TRBV6-1 to TRBJ1-1; 7 bases map to TRBD1. This receptor was obtained from a man younger than 35 in good health. The sequencing sample was made of naive CD4+ T cells sorted from blood. The subset denotes: CD45RA+ positively selected. CDR3: CASTWTGNTEAFF. The CDR3 coding sequence is TGTGCCAGCACTTGGACAGGGAACACTGAAGCTTTCTTT.